A single sample is the source of the 9 T cell receptor beta chains below, sequenced in a study of vaccination effects on CD4 cells after COVID-19. These receptors have no identified antigens. The assay was immunoSEQ multiplex PCR, and TCRdb's table has in-frame clones only and misses some. The sample lists about 73,000 clones, over 65% occurring once. Culturing for about 9 days preceded CD4+ T cell isolation. All participants had two doses of either the BNT162b2 or mRNA-1273 vaccine. Source: CD4+ T cells from PBMCs cultured without peptide, taken after COVID-19 vaccination. These receptors were taken from a human donor who received a COVID-19 vaccine.

CDR3 amino acids: CASSLSRRRDTGELFF. The CDR3 DNA follows: TGTGCCAGCAGTTTATCGCGTAGGCGCGACACCGGGGAGCTGTTTTTT. The V and J genes are TRBV27 and TRBJ2-2; D uncertain. V gave up 0 bases and J gave up 3 bases, with 11 bases separating them. Germline loops: CDR1 MNHEY, CDR2 SMNVEV (reference sequence). The CDR3 covers 16 residues.

V usage is TRBV7-9 and J usage is TRBJ2-5; D call uncertain. CDR3 size: 12 residues. CDR1 and CDR2 (germline): SEHNR, FQNEAQ (reference sequence). Trimming stripped 3 bases from V and 5 bases from J, with 7 bases between. The CDR3 region is CASSFLLETQYF. CDR3 DNA: TGTGCCAGCAGCTTTCTTCTGGAGACCCAGTACTTC. Supplemented by reference TRBV7-9 and TRBJ2-5, the full variable domain reads DTGVSQNPRHKITKRGQNVTFRCDPISEHNRLYWYRQTLGQGPEFLTYFQNEAQLEKSRLLSDRFSAERPKGSFSTLEIQRTEQGDSAMYLCASSFLLETQYFGPGTRLLVL.

The J gene is TRBJ2-7, the V gene TRBV30; D is possibly TRBD1 (6 bases). The length of the CDR3 is 14 residues. V was trimmed by 2 bases and J by 0 bases, leaving 11 bases between them. Germline CDR1 is GTSNPN and CDR2 is SVGIG (reference sequence). The CDR3 region is CAWSRGMGSYEQYV. CDR3 sequence (DNA): TGTGCCTGGAGTAGGGGGATGGGCTCCTACGAGCAGTACGTC.

The V gene is TRBV24-1, the J gene TRBJ1-5; the match to TRBD1 covers 8 bases. The germline V gene encodes CDR1 KGHDR and CDR2 SFDVKD. V shed 6 bases, J shed 3 bases, and the junction held 6 bases outside the gene matches. The CDR3 sequence is 15 residues long. CDR3 protein: CATSPGTGLNQPQHF. The DNA of the CDR3 is TGTGCCACCAGTCCTGGGACAGGCCTCAATCAGCCCCAGCATTTT.

This clone was seen a few times. The chain combines TRBV2 with TRBJ1-4; D is unclear. V shed 6 bases and J shed 2 bases, with 10 bases lying between them. Germline V gene sequence: CDR1 SNHLY, CDR2 FYNNEI. This CDR3 comprises 14 residues. The CDR3 sequence: CASRVRTTNEKLFF. For the CDR3, the DNA is TGTGCCAGCAGGGTCAGGACGACTAATGAAAAACTGTTTTTT.

V gene TRBV2 combines with J gene TRBJ2-4; TRBD2 matches at 7 bases. The CDR3 has 15 amino acids. V lost 8 bases to trimming and J lost 6 bases; unmatched junction nucleotides: 13. Germline V gives CDR1 SNHLY, CDR2 FYNNEI. CDR3 nucleotides: TGTGCCAGCTCCCCCCGCGAGGGGAGGGGAAACATTCAGTACTTC. Amino acids: CASSPREGRGNIQYF.

V gene TRBV9 combines with J gene TRBJ1-6; weak D call: TRBD1 (5 bases). This CDR3 spans 14 amino acids. The germline V gene encodes CDR1 SGDLS and CDR2 YYNGEE. Trimming left V 0 bases short and J 7 bases short, with 8 bases between. The CDR3 nucleotides are TGTGCCAGCAGCGTAGATGGGGGAAATTCACCCCTCCACTTT. It is translated as CASSVDGGNSPLHF.

The V and J genes are TRBV6-5 and TRBJ2-7; maybe TRBD1 (6 bases). The germline V gene encodes CDR1 MNHEY and CDR2 SVGAGI. The CDR3 is made up of 14 amino acids. V gave up 7 bases and J gave up 2 bases, with 15 bases separating them. The CDR3 sequence: CASKLVRGAYEQYV. The CDR3, as DNA: TGTGCCAGCAAGTTGGTCAGGGGAGCCTACGAGCAGTACGTC.

This clone was seen only a few times. The chain employs TRBV12-5 and TRBJ1-4; D gene unclear. V was cut by 6 bases and J by 0 bases, with 8 bases left in between. The CDR3 covers 14 residues. CDR1 is LGHNT and CDR2 is FRNRAP in the germline V gene. Here the CDR3 reads CASGLWATNEKLFF. The CDR3 coding sequence is TGTGCTAGTGGCCTCTGGGCAACTAATGAAAAACTGTTTTTT.